These 11 T cell receptor beta chains were sequenced from one sample in a study of Tregs in tolerant kidney transplant recipients. The assay was immunoSEQ multiplex PCR, and TCRdb's table has in-frame clones only and misses some. Of around 66,000 clones listed, approximately 85% are singletons. This specimen consisted of Tregs from blood, obtained before the transplant. Every receptor here comes from a human donor who received a combined kidney and bone marrow transplant.

The chain carries TRBV9 and TRBJ1-1, with D uncertain. With 0 bases removed from V and 1 base from J, the gap between germline ends came to 4 bases. CDR3 length: 13 amino acids. The germline V gene has CDR1 SGDLS and CDR2 YYNGEE. CDR3 nucleotides: TGTGCCAGCAGCGTAGCCCCGAACACTGAAGCTTTCTTT. This encodes CASSVAPNTEAFF. The full variable domain, its missing parts supplied by reference TRBV9 and TRBJ1-1, is DSGVTQTPKHLITATGQRVTLRCSPRSGDLSVYWYQQSLDQGLQFLIQYYNGEERAKGNILERFSAQQFPDLHSELNLSSLELGDSALYFCASSVAPNTEAFFGQGTRLTVV.

The rearrangement links TRBV5-6 to TRBJ2-1; a possible D gene is TRBD1 (5 bases). This CDR3 region has 14 residues. Germline V gene lookup returns CDR1 SGHDT and CDR2 YYEEEE. With 0 bases removed from V and 8 bases from J, the gap between germline ends came to 12 bases. Written as DNA, the CDR3 is TGTGCCAGCAGCTTGGTCGTCAGGGTCCATGAGCAGTTCTTC. This encodes CASSLVVRVHEQFF.

The CDR3 DNA reads TGTGCCAGCTCACCTTCGCCCGAGGGGGGCTACACCTTC. Its protein is CASSPSPEGGYTF. The chain combines TRBV18 with TRBJ1-2, with D possibly being TRBD1 (5 bases). The CDR3 loop spans 13 amino acids. Looked up from germline, CDR1 is KGHSH and CDR2 is LQKENI. Trimming took off 3 bases at V and 8 bases at J, with 13 bases between the two ends.

This clone was found once. J is TRBJ1-1 and V is TRBV28, with 7 nucleotides matching TRBD1. Germline CDR1 is MDHEN and CDR2 is SYDVKM. J was trimmed by 2 bases and V by 3 bases; bases with no gene match: 12. The CDR3 has 17 residues. CDR3: CASSFSFGGQVNTEAFF. Here the CDR3 DNA reads TGTGCCAGCAGTTTCTCGTTCGGCGGACAGGTTAACACTGAAGCTTTCTTT.

J is TRBJ1-1 and V is TRBV29-1, with D tentatively TRBD1 (6 bases). The CDR3 consists of 16 residues. The germline V gene encodes CDR1 SQVTM and CDR2 ANQGSEA. V lost 6 bases, J lost 4 bases, and 24 bases lay in between. The CDR3 DNA follows: TGCAGCGTCCTACAGGGATTCGGGACGGTAGGCACTGAAGCTTTCTTT. This codes for CSVLQGFGTVGTEAFF.

The gene calls are TRBV18 and TRBJ2-3, with D unresolved. CDR3 length: 8 residues. V was clipped by 2 bases and J by 13 bases, with 1 base between them. Per the germline V gene, CDR1 is KGHSH and CDR2 is LQKENI. The chain's CDR3 is CASSPEYF. In DNA, the CDR3 is TGTGCCAGCTCACCAGAGTATTTT. The variable domain in full, with the rest retrieved from reference TRBV18 and TRBJ2-3, is NAGVMQNPRHLVRRRGQEARLRCSPMKGHSHVYWYRQLPEEGLKFMVYLQKENIIDESGMPKERFSAEFPKEGPSILRIQQVVRGDSAAYFCASSPEYFGPGTRLTVL.

This chain links TRBV7-8 with TRBJ2-2; 8 nucleotides align to TRBD2. The germline gives CDR1 SGHVS, CDR2 FQNEAQ. With 1 base clipped from V and 4 bases from J, the junction kept 11 bases outside the gene matches. The CDR3 covers 18 residues. CDR3: CASSLVPAGVGGTGELFF. The CDR3 DNA reads as TGTGCCAGCAGCTTAGTCCCAGCGGGGGTTGGCGGCACCGGGGAGCTGTTTTTT.

With regard to this clone: At one end the junction does not follow the germline gene, possibly because of a read error. The CDR3 bases are TGTGCCATCAGGGAGTCCGGCCGCCGACAGGGGGCCGGCTACGAGCAGTACTTC. It is translated as CAIRESGRRQGAGYEQYF. J is TRBJ2-7 and V is TRBV10-3; the match to TRBD1 covers 10 bases. Germline V lookup: CDR1 ENHRY, CDR2 SYGVKD. The CDR3 runs to 18 residues.

In nucleotides, the CDR3 is TGCGCCAGCAGCCAAGACCCCCTAGCGGGAGACACCGGGGAGCTGTTTTTT. Amino acids: CASSQDPLAGDTGELFF. The chain links TRBV4-1 to TRBJ2-2; 10 positions agree with TRBD2. J gave up 3 bases and V 0 bases, and 4 bases lay outside the gene matches. This CDR3 has 17 amino acids. Germline V gene data show CDR1 as MGHRA and CDR2 as YSYEKL.

The CDR3 loop reads CASRDGATNEKLFF. The CDR3 DNA is TGTGCCAGCAGGGATGGCGCAACTAATGAAAAACTGTTTTTT. The V and J genes are TRBV2 and TRBJ1-4; the D is unclear. V was pared by 6 bases and J by 0 bases, with 8 bases between. The CDR3 runs 14 residues. Per germline, CDR1 SNHLY and CDR2 FYNNEI.

By its share, this clone is medium-sized. Distinct nucleotide sequences in the sample also encode this CDR3. The chain couples TRBV5-1 to TRBJ1-5, with D perhaps matching TRBD1 (6 bases). Germline V CDR1 and CDR2: SGHRS, YFSETQ. The CDR3 consists of 13 residues. Trimming removed 4 bases from V and 4 bases from J, with 9 bases in between. CDR3 in amino acids: CASSRDINQPQHF. The CDR3 coding sequence is TGCGCCAGCAGCCGGGACATTAATCAGCCCCAGCATTTT.